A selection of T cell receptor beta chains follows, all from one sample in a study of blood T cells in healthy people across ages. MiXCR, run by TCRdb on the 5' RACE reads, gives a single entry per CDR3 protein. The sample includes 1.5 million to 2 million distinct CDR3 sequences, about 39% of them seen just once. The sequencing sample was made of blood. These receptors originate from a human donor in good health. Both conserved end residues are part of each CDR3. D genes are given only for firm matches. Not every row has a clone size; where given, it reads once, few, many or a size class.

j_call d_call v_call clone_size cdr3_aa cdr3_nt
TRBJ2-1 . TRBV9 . CASSTHPGGPYNEQFF TGTGCCAGCAGCACACACCCGGGGGGCCCCTACAATGAGCAGTTCTTC
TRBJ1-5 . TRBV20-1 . CSVGGVGPQHF TGCAGTGTCGGGGGAGTAGGGCCCCAGCATTTT
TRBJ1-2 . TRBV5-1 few CASSLTPGNGYTF TGCGCCAGCAGCTTAACCCCAGGGAATGGCTACACCTTC
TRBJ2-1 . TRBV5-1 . CASSFDRPSYNEQFF TGCGCCAGCAGCTTCGACAGACCCTCCTACAATGAGCAGTTCTTC
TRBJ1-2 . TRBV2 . CASEARVRGYTF TGTGCCAGCGAGGCCCGGGTACGTGGCTACACCTTC
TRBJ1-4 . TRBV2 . CASSVYTDEKLFF TGTGCCAGCAGTGTGTACACGGATGAAAAACTGTTTTTT
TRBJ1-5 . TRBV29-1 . CSVGRGGQPPHF TGCAGCGTTGGCAGGGGTGGACAGCCCCCGCATTTT
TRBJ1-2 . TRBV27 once CASSLRGTSGWYGYTF TGTGCCAGCAGTTTACGGGGGACATCAGGATGGTATGGCTACACCTTC
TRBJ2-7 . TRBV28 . CASSYGMATYEQYF TGTGCCAGCAGTTACGGGATGGCGACCTACGAGCAGTACTTC
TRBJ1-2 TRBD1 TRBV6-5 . CASSRDRVIYGYTF TGTGCCAGCAGCCGCGACAGGGTCATCTATGGCTACACCTTC
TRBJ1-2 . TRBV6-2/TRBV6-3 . CAAKSYGYTF TGTGCCGCGAAGTCGTATGGCTACACCTTC
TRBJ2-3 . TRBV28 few CASSPQWDTQYF TGTGCCAGCAGCCCCCAGTGGGATACGCAGTATTTT
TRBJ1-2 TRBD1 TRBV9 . CASSPLTGLSGYTF TGTGCCAGCAGCCCCCTGACAGGGTTGAGTGGCTACACCTTC
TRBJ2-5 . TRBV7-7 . CASSLARELEQYF TGTGCCAGCAGCTTAGCTCGGGAGTTAGAGCAGTACTTC
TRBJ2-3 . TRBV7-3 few CASSPGQTTTDTQYF TGTGCCAGCAGCCCTGGACAGACAACCACAGATACGCAGTATTTT
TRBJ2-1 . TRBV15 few CATEKYNEQFF TGCGCGACAGAGAAGTACAATGAGCAGTTCTTC
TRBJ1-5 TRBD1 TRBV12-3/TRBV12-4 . CASSPGQAEYSNQPQHF TGTGCCAGCAGCCCGGGACAGGCCGAATATAGCAATCAGCCCCAGCATTTT
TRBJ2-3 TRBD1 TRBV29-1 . CSVNRGGTDTRYF TGCAGCGTCAACAGGGGTGGAACAGATACGCGGTATTTT
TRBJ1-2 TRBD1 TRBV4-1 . CASSLEDRGGYGYTF TGCGCCAGCAGCCTGGAGGACAGGGGAGGTTATGGCTACACCTTC
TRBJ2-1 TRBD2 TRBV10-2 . CASSEIRAGGFDEQFF TGCGCCAGCAGTGAGATTAGGGCGGGGGGGTTCGATGAGCAGTTCTTC
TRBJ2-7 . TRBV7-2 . CASSLEGQQYF TGTGCCAGCAGCTTAGAAGGGCAGCAGTACTTC
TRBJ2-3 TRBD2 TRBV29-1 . CSVVPGLGKADTQYF TGCAGCGTTGTACCGGGACTAGGTAAAGCAGATACGCAGTATTTT
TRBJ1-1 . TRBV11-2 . CASSPFPTENTEAFF TGTGCCAGCAGCCCATTCCCGACTGAGAACACTGAAGCTTTCTTT
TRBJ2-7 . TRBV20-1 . CSMNSDKGVSYEQYF TGCAGTATGAACTCCGACAAGGGCGTCTCTTACGAGCAGTACTTC
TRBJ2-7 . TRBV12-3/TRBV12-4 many CASSPPGQFYEQYF TGTGCCAGCAGTCCCCCAGGGCAGTTCTACGAGCAGTACTTC
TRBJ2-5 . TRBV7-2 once CASSLLGYRRETQYF TGTGCCAGCAGCTTATTGGGGTACCGACGGGAGACCCAGTACTTC
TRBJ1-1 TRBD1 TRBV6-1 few CASRPSWDRYMNTEAFF TGTGCCAGCAGACCATCCTGGGACAGATACATGAACACTGAAGCTTTCTTT
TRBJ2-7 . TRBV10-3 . CAVRTHRDISYEQYF TGTGCCGTCAGAACTCACCGGGACATCTCCTACGAGCAGTACTTC
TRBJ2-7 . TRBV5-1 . CASSLPVPSSYEQYF TGCGCCAGCAGCTTACCGGTCCCAAGCTCCTACGAGCAGTACTTC
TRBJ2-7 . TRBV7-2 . CASSLVNGPYEQYF TGTGCCAGCAGCTTAGTCAACGGACCCTACGAGCAGTACTTC
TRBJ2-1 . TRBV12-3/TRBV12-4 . CASRPGGRIYNEQFF TGTGCCAGCAGACCCGGGGGACGGATCTACAATGAGCAGTTCTTC
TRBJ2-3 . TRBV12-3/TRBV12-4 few CASSFRGVSTDTQYF TGTGCCAGCAGTTTTAGGGGAGTTAGCACAGATACGCAGTATTTT
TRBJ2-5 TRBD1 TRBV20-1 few CSASGQGQGSGETQYF TGCAGTGCTAGTGGTCAGGGACAGGGAAGCGGTGAGACCCAGTACTTC
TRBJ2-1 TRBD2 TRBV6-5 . CASSYYGTSGGSSYNEQFF TGTGCCAGCAGTTACTACGGGACTAGCGGGGGGAGCTCCTACAATGAGCAGTTCTTC
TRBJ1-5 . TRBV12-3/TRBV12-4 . CASSSDRSDQPRHF TGTGCCAGCAGTTCTGACAGGTCTGATCAGCCCCGGCATTTT
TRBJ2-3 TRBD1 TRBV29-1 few CSVGENPGQGGADTQYF TGCAGCGTTGGGGAAAATCCGGGACAGGGAGGAGCAGATACGCAGTATTTT
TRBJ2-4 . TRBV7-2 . CASSLGGFGAKNIQYF TGTGCCAGCAGCTTAGGGGGCTTCGGCGCCAAAAACATTCAGTACTTC
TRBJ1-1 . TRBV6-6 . CASSYSKGPSGDTEAFF TGTGCCAGCAGTTACTCGAAGGGGCCTTCTGGGGACACTGAAGCTTTCTTT
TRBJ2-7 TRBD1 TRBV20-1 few CSARDEDRVYEQYF TGCAGTGCTAGAGATGAGGACAGGGTCTACGAGCAGTACTTC
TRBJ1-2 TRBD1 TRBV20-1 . CSAIGQGNGYTF TGCAGTGCTATTGGACAGGGGAATGGCTACACCTTC
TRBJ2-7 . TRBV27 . CASSLIREAYEQYF TGTGCCAGCAGTTTGATAAGAGAAGCCTACGAGCAGTACTTC
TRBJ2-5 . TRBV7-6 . CASSLGHAQETQYF TGTGCCAGCAGCCTCGGACATGCTCAAGAGACCCAGTACTTC
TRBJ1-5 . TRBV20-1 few CSARDEMPPSKNQPQHF TGCAGTGCTAGAGATGAGATGCCCCCATCAAAAAATCAGCCCCAGCATTTT
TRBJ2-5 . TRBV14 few CASSQLGTQETQYF TGTGCCAGCAGCCAACTGGGGACCCAAGAGACCCAGTACTTC
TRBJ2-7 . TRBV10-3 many CAISEGAAYEQYF TGTGCCATCAGTGAAGGAGCGGCGTACGAGCAGTACTTC
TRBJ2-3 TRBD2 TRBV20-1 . CSAGGGGGASDTQYF TGCAGTGCTGGAGGGGGCGGGGGGGCCTCAGATACGCAGTATTTT
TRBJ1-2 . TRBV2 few CASGEGYGYTF TGTGCCAGCGGGGAAGGCTATGGCTACACCTTC
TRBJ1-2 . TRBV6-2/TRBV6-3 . CASSPGTTGYTF TGTGCCAGCAGCCCCGGGACAACCGGCTACACCTTC
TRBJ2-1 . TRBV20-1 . CSARDSRRSYNEQFF TGCAGTGCTAGAGATTCCCGACGTTCCTACAATGAGCAGTTCTTC
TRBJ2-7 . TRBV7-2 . CASSLAAQVSYEQYF TGTGCCAGCAGCTTAGCGGCCCAGGTTTCCTACGAGCAGTACTTC
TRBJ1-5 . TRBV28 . CASSEGGIYQPQHF TGTGCCAGCAGCGAGGGGGGGATATATCAGCCCCAGCATTTT
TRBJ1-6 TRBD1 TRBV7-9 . CASHRDRGYSPLHF TGTGCCAGCCACCGGGACAGGGGTTATTCACCCCTCCACTTT
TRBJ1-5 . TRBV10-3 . CAISTDTRNQPQHF TGTGCCATCTCTACAGACACTCGAAATCAGCCCCAGCATTTT
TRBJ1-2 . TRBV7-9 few CASSIKKGTQHYGYTF TGTGCCAGCAGCATAAAAAAGGGGACACAGCACTATGGCTACACCTTC
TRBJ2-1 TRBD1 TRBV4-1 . CASSQGGTAYNEQFF TGCGCCAGCAGCCAAGGAGGGACAGCGTACAATGAGCAGTTCTTC
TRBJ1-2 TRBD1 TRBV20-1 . CSARRDRADGYTF TGCAGTGCTCGGCGGGACAGGGCGGATGGCTACACCTTC
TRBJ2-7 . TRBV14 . CASSQDRSSNPYEQYF TGTGCCAGCAGCCAAGATCGGAGCTCCAATCCCTACGAGCAGTACTTC
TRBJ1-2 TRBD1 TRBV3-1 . CASSQDLTGGYGYTF TGTGCCAGCAGCCAAGACTTGACAGGGGGCTATGGCTACACCTTC